This note documents a single T cell receptor (beta chain) sequence. Its antigen is unidentified. These data come from a study of stem cell transplantation in POMP-related autoinflammatory disease. Study background: Hypothesis: faulty thymoproteasomes impair CD8+ T-cell selection, skewing TRB repertoires. Before transplant: CD4+ naive skewing, low CD8+ proportions, reduced cytokine secretion.

PRAID combined immunodeficiency and autoinflammation. Profiling relied on immunoSEQ multiplex PCR, and the TCRdb table lists in-frame clones only, not all of them. The sample carries roughly 10,000 clones, around 86% recorded once. Study-wide findings and caveats: Unique TRB V-J gene pairings were limited in number in patients with PRAID. PRAID patients trended toward lower TRB diversity and higher clonality in all analyzed T-cell subsets.

The TCR sequence derives from a human donor with POMP-related autoinflammation and immune dysregulation (PRAID). The sequenced sample was CD8+ T cells from PBMCs, obtained before stem cell transplantation.

The chain's CDR3 is CAWSVPPSPTEAFF. CDR3 nucleotides: TGTGCCTGGAGTGTTCCGCCTTCCCCCACTGAAGCTTTCTTT. The chain recombines TRBV30 with TRBJ1-1; D remains ambiguous. CDR1 and CDR2 (germline): GTSNPN, SVGIG (reference sequence). The CDR3 length is 14 residues. Trimming shortened V by 0 bases and J by 4 bases, and 12 bases separated the two germline ends.